This record looks at one T cell receptor (beta chain) sequence and its context. As yet, its antigen is unknown. TCRdb reprocessed the 5' RACE reads, keeping one entry per CDR3 protein, no DNA. The table for this sample gives nearly 450,000 distinct CDR3 sequences. These data belong to a study of monozygotic twins with inflammatory bowel disease. General observations from the study: Relative clonotype sharing with others was diminished in IBD patients versus healthy twins, particularly with disease activity.

Germline V gene lookup returns CDR1 DFQATT and CDR2 SNEGSKA (reference sequence). The length of the CDR3 is 15 residues. The clonotype comes from a human donor with ulcerative colitis or Crohn's disease, or a healthy co-twin of an affected twin (not recorded which). Sequenced material: blood. The V gene is TRBV20-1, the J gene TRBJ2-5; TCRdb selects TRBD2, and the lack of DNA leaves this call unchecked. The CDR3 reads CSARDGLAGVETQYF.